The next 3 T cell receptor beta chains were all read from a single sample in a study of T cell responses to AZD1222 COVID-19 vaccine. Profiling relied on immunoSEQ multiplex PCR, and the TCRdb table lists in-frame clones only, not all of them. The top ten clones hold about 10% of a sample with more than 90,000 clones, around 87% of them seen once. The sample consisted of peripheral blood, taken 28 days after the second AZD1222 dose. The receptors come from an adult who received the AZD1222 COVID-19 vaccine.

This clone has more than one count but fewer than ten. This chain uses TRBV29-1 with TRBJ1-1; 7 nucleotides align to TRBD1. The germline V gene has CDR1 SQVTM and CDR2 ANQGSEA. The V segment lost 6 bases and the J segment 1 base; nucleotides outside the gene matches: 14. This CDR3 is built from 16 residues. CDR3 nucleotides: TGCAGCGTCGCGAGAGAATCGACAGGGAAGAACACTGAAGCTTTCTTT. It yields the protein CSVARESTGKNTEAFF.

The chain's CDR3 is CASSFGPGVLNTEAFF. In nucleotides, the CDR3 is TGCGCCAGCAGCTTTGGCCCAGGGGTACTGAACACTGAAGCTTTCTTT. The rearrangement uses TRBV5-1 and TRBJ1-1; tentatively, D is TRBD1 (6 bases). The CDR3 covers 16 residues. V was trimmed by 2 bases and J by 0 bases, leaving 14 bases between them. Germline V gene lookup returns CDR1 SGHRS and CDR2 YFSETQ.

V gene TRBV10-3 combines with J gene TRBJ2-1, with TRBD2 identical over 7 bases. The CDR3 loop spans 16 amino acids. Per the germline V gene, CDR1 is ENHRY and CDR2 is SYGVKD. Losses at the gene ends were 0 bases for V and 5 bases for J; bases not matched to a gene: 7. The CDR3 loop reads CAISESGTNFNNEQFF. CDR3 in DNA: TGTGCCATCAGTGAGTCGGGGACTAACTTTAACAATGAGCAGTTCTTC.